This is a list of T cell receptor beta chains from one sample in a study of blood T cell repertoires in COVID-19. Assay used: immunoSEQ multiplex PCR; TCRdb lists only in-frame clones, some missing. This sample yields approximately 140,000 clones, of which approximately 80% are seen a single time; about 9.5% belongs to the top ten. The specimen sequenced was peripheral blood. The receptors were gathered from a man aged 40-50 years with active or convalescent COVID-19. Each CDR3 is given with its conserved first and last residue. The order of the fields is clone size, D gene, V gene, J gene, CDR3 protein, CDR3 DNA. A D gene is named only where the DNA matches it firmly. Clone size appears in some rows only: once, few, many, or a class for an expanded clone.

>-|-|TRBV12-2|TRBJ2-7
CAHSRGREDF
TGTGCACATTCCAGGGGGCGTGAGGACTTC
>-|-|TRBV28|TRBJ1-5
CASSTSPKHNQPQHF
TGTGCCAGCAGTACCTCGCCCAAACACAATCAGCCCCAGCATTTT
>-|TRBD1|TRBV10-3|TRBJ2-5
CAIRPGQGSWETQYF
TGTGCCATCAGACCGGGACAGGGATCTTGGGAGACCCAGTACTTC
>once|TRBD1|TRBV3-1/TRBV3-2|TRBJ1-6
CASSQGTGGNSPLHF
TGTGCCAGCAGCCAAGGGACAGGCGGCAATTCACCCCTCCACTTT
>-|-|TRBV11-3|TRBJ2-7
CASSLNSNEQYF
TGTGCCAGCAGCTTAAACTCAAACGAGCAGTACTTC
>-|-|TRBV3-1/TRBV3-2|TRBJ1-6
CASSQARGRSPLHF
TGTGCCAGCAGCCAAGCCAGGGGTAGGTCACCCCTCCACTTT
>-|-|TRBV3-1/TRBV3-2|TRBJ1-5
CASSPTGHSNQPQHF
TGTGCCAGCAGCCCCACAGGGCACAGCAATCAGCCCCAGCATTTT
>-|-|TRBV7-9|TRBJ1-2
CASSLAGGEYGYTF
TGTGCCAGCAGCTTAGCTGGGGGCGAGTATGGCTACACCTTC
>-|TRBD2|TRBV9|TRBJ2-2
CASSVGYGGAVGELFF
TGTGCCAGCAGCGTAGGGTACGGGGGGGCAGTCGGGGAGCTGTTTTTT
>-|-|TRBV19|TRBJ1-5
CASSILGRPFNQPQHF
TGTGCCAGTAGTATATTGGGCCGACCGTTCAATCAGCCCCAGCATTTT
>-|TRBD1|TRBV6-6|TRBJ2-7
CASSSTGTGREQYF
TGTGCCAGCAGTTCGACCGGGACAGGGCGGGAGCAGTACTTC
>-|-|TRBV2|TRBJ2-5
CASSRNPIMGETQYF
TGTGCCAGCAGTCGCAACCCCATCATGGGCGAGACCCAGTACTTC
>-|-|TRBV2|TRBJ1-5
CASSAESRRPQHF
TGTGCCAGCAGTGCGGAGTCGCGACGGCCCCAGCATTTT
>-|-|TRBV15|TRBJ2-7
CATSRGRNSYEQYF
TGTGCCACCAGCAGAGGGCGGAACTCCTACGAGCAGTACTTC
>-|-|TRBV10-3|TRBJ1-3
CAISNLQVVGNTIYF
TGTGCCATCAGTAACCTACAGGTTGTCGGAAACACCATATATTTT
>-|TRBD1|TRBV3-1/TRBV3-2|TRBJ1-6
CASSRQGARVQSPLHF
TGTGCCAGCAGCCGACAGGGGGCGCGGGTGCAGTCACCCCTCCACTTT
>-|TRBD2|TRBV5-1|TRBJ2-3
CASRAGTSLTDTQYF
TGCGCCAGCAGAGCTGGGACTAGCCTAACAGATACGCAGTATTTT
>-|-|TRBV2|TRBJ1-1
CATTTDSKNTEAFF
TGTGCCACCACCACGGACAGCAAGAACACTGAAGCTTTCTTT
>-|-|TRBV25-1|TRBJ2-3
CASRRLDTQYF
TGTGCCAGCAGACGGTTAGATACGCAGTATTTT
>-|-|TRBV21-1|TRBJ2-5
CASSTPPRGQGVQETQYF
TGTGCCAGCAGCACCCCTCCACGGGGACAGGGGGTCCAAGAGACCCAGTACTTC
>-|-|TRBV3-1/TRBV3-2|TRBJ2-7
CASSQAPGEQYF
TGTGCCAGCAGCCAAGCGCCAGGCGAGCAGTACTTC
>-|-|TRBV30|TRBJ2-5
CAWSRDQETQYF
TGTGCCTGGAGCAGGGACCAAGAGACCCAGTACTTC